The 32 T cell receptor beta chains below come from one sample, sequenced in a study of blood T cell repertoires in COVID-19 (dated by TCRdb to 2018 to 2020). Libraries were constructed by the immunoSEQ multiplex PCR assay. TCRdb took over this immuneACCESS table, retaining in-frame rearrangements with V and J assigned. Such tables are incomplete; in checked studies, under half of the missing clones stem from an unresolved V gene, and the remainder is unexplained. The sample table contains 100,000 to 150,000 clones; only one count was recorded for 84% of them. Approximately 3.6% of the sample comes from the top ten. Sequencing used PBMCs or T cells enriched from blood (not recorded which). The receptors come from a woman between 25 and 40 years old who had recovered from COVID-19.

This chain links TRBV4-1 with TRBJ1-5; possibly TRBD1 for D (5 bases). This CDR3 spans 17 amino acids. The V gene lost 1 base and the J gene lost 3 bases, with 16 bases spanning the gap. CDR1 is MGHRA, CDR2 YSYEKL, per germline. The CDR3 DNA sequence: TGCGCCAGCAGCCAAGGGTGGGGCCCTAGGTCCAATCAGCCCCAGCATTTT. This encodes CASSQGWGPRSNQPQHF.

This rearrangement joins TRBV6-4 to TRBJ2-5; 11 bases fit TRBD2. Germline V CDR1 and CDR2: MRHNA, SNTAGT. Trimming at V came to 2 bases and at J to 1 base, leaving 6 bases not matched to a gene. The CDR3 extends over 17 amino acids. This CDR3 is CASSDQGTSGAQETQYF. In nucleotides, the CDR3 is TGTGCCAGCAGTGACCAGGGGACTAGCGGAGCCCAAGAGACCCAGTACTTC.

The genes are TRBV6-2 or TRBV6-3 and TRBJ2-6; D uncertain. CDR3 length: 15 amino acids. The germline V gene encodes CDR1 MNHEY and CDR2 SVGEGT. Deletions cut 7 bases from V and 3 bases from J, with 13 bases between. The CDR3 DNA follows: TGTGCCAGCACCCCGAGCTCGGGTGGGGCCAACGTCCTGACTTTC. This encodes CASTPSSGGANVLTF.

The CDR3: CASKGVLACGYTF. The CDR3 region has the DNA TGCGCCAGCAAAGGGGTACTGGCATGTGGCTACACCTTC. The chain combines TRBV23-1 with TRBJ1-2; tentative D call: TRBD1 (5 bases). TRBV23-1 falls under the ORF class, with uncertain function. Trimming shortened V by 7 bases and J by 7 bases, and 16 bases separated the two germline ends. The CDR3 loop spans 13 amino acids.

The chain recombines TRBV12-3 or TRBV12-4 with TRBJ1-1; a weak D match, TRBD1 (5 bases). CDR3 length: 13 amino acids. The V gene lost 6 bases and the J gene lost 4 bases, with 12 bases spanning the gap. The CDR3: CASRIRVSTEAFF. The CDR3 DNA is TGTGCCAGCAGGATCAGGGTTAGCACTGAAGCTTTCTTT.

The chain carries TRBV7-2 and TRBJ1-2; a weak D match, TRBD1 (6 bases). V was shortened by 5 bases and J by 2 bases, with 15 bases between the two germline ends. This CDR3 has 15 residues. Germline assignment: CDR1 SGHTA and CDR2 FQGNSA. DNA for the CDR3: TGTGCCAGCAGCCCGCAAACAGGGAACAACTATGGCTACACCTTC. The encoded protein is CASSPQTGNNYGYTF.

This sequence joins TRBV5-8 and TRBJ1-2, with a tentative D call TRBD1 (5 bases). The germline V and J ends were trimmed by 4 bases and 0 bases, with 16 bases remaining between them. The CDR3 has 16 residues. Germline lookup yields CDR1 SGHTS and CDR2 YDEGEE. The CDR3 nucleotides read TGTGCCAGCAGCCAAAAAGGGCGGGGGTCTAACTATGGCTACACCTTC. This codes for CASSQKGRGSNYGYTF. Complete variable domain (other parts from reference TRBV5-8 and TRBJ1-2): EAGVTQSPTHLIKTRGQQATLRCSPISGHTSVYWYQQALGLGLQFLLWYDEGEERNRGNFPPRFSGRQFPNYSSELNVNALELEDSALYLCASSQKGRGSNYGYTFGSGTRLTVV.

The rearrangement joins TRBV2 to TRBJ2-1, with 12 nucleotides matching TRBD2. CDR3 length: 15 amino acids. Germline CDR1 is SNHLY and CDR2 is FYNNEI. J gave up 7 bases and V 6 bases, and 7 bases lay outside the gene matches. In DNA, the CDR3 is TGTGCCAGCAGACCGACTAGCGGGAGAAATAATGAGCAGTTCTTC. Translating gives CASRPTSGRNNEQFF.

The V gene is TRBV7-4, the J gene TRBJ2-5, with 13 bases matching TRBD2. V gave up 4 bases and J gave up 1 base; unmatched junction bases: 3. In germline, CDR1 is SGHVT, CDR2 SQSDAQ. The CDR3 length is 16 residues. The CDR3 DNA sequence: TGTGCCAGCAGCTCCTGGACTAGCGGGAGCCAAGAGACCCAGTACTTC. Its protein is CASSSWTSGSQETQYF.

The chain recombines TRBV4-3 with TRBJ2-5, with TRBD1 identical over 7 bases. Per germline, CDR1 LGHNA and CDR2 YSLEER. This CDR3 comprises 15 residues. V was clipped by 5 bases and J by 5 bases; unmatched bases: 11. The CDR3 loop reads CASSARSGGGETQYF. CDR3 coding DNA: TGCGCCAGCAGCGCCCGTTCAGGGGGTGGCGAGACCCAGTACTTC.

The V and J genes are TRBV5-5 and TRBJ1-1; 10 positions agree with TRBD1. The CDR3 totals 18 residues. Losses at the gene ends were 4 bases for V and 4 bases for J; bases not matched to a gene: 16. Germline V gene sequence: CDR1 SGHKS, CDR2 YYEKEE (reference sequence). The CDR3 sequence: CASSPTAGTGVVGTEAFF. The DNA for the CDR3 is TGTGCCAGCAGCCCTACCGCGGGGACAGGGGTAGTTGGCACTGAAGCTTTCTTT.

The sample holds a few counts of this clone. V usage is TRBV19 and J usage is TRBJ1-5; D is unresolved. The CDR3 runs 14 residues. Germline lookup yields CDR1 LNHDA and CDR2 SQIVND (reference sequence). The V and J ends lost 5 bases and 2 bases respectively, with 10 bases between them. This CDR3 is CASSEGIGNQPQHF. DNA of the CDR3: TGTGCCAGTAGTGAGGGAATCGGCAATCAGCCCCAGCATTTT.

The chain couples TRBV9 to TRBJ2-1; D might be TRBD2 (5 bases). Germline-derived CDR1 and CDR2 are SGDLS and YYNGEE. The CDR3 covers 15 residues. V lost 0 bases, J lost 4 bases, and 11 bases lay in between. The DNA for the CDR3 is TGTGCCAGCAGCGTAGAAGTAGCGCGATACAATGAGCAGTTCTTC. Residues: CASSVEVARYNEQFF.

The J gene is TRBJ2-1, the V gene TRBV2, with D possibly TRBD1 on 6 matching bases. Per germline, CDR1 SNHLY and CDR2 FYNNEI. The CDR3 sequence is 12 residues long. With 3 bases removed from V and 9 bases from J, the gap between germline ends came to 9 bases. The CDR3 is CASSDRGVEQFF. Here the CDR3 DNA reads TGTGCCAGCAGTGACAGGGGAGTTGAGCAGTTCTTC.

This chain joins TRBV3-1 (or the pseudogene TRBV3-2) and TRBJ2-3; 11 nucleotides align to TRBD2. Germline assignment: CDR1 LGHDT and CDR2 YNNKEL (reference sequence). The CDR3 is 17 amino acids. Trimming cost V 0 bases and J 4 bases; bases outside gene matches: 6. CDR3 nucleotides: TGTGCCAGCAGCCAAGATCCTTTTAGCGGGAGGGCAGATACGCAGTATTTT. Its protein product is CASSQDPFSGRADTQYF.

The CDR3 DNA sequence: TGCGCCAGCAGCTTGGGACAGGGTTTTGGAGAGCAGTACTTC. It is translated as CASSLGQGFGEQYF. The chain has TRBV5-1 and TRBJ2-7; 7 nucleotides agree with TRBD1. The CDR3 loop spans 14 amino acids. CDR1 SGHRS and CDR2 YFSETQ come from the germline V gene. V was pared by 0 bases and J by 7 bases, with 7 bases of the junction left unmatched. Full variable domain (outside the CDR3, taken from reference TRBV5-1 and TRBJ2-7): KAGVTQTPRYLIKTRGQQVTLSCSPISGHRSVSWYQQTPGQGLQFLFEYFSETQRNKGNFPGRFSGRQFSNSRSEMNVSTLELGDSALYLCASSLGQGFGEQYFGPGTRLTVT.

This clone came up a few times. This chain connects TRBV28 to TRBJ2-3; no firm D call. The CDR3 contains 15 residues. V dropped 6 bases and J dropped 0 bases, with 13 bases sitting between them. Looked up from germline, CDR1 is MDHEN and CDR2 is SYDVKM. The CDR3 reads CASSSRIGSTDTQYF. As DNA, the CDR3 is TGTGCCAGCAGCAGCCGTATCGGGAGCACAGATACGCAGTATTTT.

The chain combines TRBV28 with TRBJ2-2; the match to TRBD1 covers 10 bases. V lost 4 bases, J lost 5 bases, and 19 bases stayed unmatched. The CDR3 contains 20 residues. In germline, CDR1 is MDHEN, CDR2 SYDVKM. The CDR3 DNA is TGTGCCAGCAGTTCCGACAGGGGGCTTTGGGTGGATGGGGCAACCGGGGAGCTGTTTTTT. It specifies CASSSDRGLWVDGATGELFF.

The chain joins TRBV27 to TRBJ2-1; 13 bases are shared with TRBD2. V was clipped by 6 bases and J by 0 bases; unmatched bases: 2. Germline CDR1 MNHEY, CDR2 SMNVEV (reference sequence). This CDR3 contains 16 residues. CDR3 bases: TGTGCCAGCAGACTAGCGGGAGGGAGCTCCTACAATGAGCAGTTCTTC. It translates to CASRLAGGSSYNEQFF.

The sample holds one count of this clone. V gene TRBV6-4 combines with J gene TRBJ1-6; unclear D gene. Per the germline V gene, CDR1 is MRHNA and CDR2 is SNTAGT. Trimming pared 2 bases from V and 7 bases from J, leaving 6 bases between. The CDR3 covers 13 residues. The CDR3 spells CASSDVPNSPLHF. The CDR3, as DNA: TGTGCCAGCAGTGACGTTCCGAATTCACCCCTCCACTTT.

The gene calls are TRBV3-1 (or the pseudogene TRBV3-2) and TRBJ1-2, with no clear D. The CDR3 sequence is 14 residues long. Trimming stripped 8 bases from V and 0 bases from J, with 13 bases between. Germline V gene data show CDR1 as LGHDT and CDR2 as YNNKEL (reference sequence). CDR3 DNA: TGTGCCAGCCTTGGGCCCCCTACTAACTATGGCTACACCTTC. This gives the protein CASLGPPTNYGYTF.

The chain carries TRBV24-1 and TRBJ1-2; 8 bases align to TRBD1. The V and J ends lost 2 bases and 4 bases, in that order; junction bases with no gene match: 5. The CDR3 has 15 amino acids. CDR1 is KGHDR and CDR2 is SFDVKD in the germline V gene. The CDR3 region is CATSDWTGSSYGYTF. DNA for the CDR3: TGTGCCACCAGTGATTGGACAGGGAGTAGCTATGGCTACACCTTC.

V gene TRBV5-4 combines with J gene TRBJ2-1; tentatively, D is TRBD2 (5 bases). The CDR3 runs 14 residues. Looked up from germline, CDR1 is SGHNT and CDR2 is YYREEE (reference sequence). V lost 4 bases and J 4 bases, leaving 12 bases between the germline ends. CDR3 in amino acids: CASSAPGLYNEQFF. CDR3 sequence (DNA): TGTGCCAGCAGCGCCCCAGGACTGTACAATGAGCAGTTCTTC.

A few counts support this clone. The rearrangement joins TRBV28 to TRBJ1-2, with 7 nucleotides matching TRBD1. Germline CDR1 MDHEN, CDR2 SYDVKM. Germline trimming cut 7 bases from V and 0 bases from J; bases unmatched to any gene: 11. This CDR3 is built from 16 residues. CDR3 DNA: TGTGCCAGCAACGCTCCCGGACAGGCTTCTAACTATGGCTACACCTTC. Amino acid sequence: CASNAPGQASNYGYTF.

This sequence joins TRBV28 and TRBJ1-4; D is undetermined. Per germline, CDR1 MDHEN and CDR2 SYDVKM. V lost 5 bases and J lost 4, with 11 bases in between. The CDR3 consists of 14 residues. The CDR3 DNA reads TGTGCCAGCAGTCCCCCTAGCGGTAATGAAAAACTGTTTTTT. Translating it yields CASSPPSGNEKLFF.

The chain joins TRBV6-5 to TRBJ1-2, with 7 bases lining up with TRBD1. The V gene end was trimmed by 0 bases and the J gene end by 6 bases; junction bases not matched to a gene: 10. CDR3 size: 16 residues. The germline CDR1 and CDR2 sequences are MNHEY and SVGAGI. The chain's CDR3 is CASSYSPGQSRNGYTF. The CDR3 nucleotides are TGTGCCAGCAGTTACTCGCCGGGACAGTCAAGGAATGGCTACACCTTC.

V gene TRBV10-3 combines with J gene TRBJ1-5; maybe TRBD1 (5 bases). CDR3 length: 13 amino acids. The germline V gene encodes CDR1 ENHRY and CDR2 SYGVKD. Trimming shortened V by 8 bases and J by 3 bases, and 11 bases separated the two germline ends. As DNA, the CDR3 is TGTGCCATCCAGCGGGGGGTCAATCAGCCCCAGCATTTT. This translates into CAIQRGVNQPQHF.

The CDR3 here is CAISDLGGEQFF. CDR3 nucleotide sequence: TGTGCCATCAGTGATCTCGGTGGTGAGCAGTTCTTC. The J gene is TRBJ2-1, the V gene TRBV10-3; D gene uncertain. The CDR3 length is 12 residues. Trimming shortened V by 3 bases and J by 9 bases, and 9 bases separated the two germline ends. Germline V gives CDR1 ENHRY, CDR2 SYGVKD.

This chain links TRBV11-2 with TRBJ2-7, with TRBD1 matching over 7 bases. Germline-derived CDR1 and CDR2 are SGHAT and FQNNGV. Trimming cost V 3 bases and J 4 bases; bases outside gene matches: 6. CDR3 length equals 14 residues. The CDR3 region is CASSLNNRGYEQYF. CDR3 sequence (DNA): TGTGCCAGCAGCTTGAACAACAGGGGTTACGAGCAGTACTTC.

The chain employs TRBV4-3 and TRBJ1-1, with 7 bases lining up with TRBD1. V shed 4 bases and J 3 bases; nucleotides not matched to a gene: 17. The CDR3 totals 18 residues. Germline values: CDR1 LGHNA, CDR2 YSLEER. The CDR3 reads CASSPDPRRQGSHTEAFF. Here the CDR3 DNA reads TGCGCCAGCAGCCCCGACCCGCGACGACAGGGATCTCACACTGAAGCTTTCTTT.

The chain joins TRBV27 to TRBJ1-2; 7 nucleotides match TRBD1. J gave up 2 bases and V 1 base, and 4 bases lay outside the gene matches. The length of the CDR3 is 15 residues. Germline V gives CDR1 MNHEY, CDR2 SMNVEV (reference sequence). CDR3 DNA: TGTGCCAGCAGTTTATTAAAGGGGGCGAACTATGGCTACACCTTC. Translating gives CASSLLKGANYGYTF.

The CDR3 region is CASSQVQGVNQPQHF. For the CDR3, the DNA is TGCGCCAGCAGCCAAGTGCAAGGGGTCAATCAGCCCCAGCATTTT. The rearrangement uses TRBV4-3 and TRBJ1-5; D possibly corresponds to TRBD1 (5 bases). The length of the CDR3 is 15 residues. V was pared by 1 base and J by 3 bases, with 10 bases between. CDR1 and CDR2 (germline): LGHNA, YSLEER.